This paragraph covers one TCR beta chain sequence. CDR1 is MNHNY, CDR2 SVGAGI, per germline (reference sequence). Trimming pared 10 bases from V and 4 bases from J, leaving 17 bases between. The CDR3 contains 14 residues. These data originate in a study of control samples from healthy donors and cancer patients. Sequencing used immunoSEQ multiplex PCR; TCRdb keeps in-frame clones, though not all of them. The sample yields some 110,000 clones, over 90% seen once. Material for sequencing was blood. The chain employs TRBV6-6 and TRBJ2-1, with D possibly called TRBD1 or TRBD2 (5 bases each). This TCR was recovered from a man aged 25-45 years in good health. Written as DNA, the CDR3 is TGTGCCACCGACCTCCCGGGACCTTACAATGAGCAGTTCTTC. Translation gives CATDLPGPYNEQFF.